One and the same sample provided the 11 T cell receptor beta chains below, sequenced in a study of cytomegalovirus exposure and HLA in healthy donors. The PCR ran on 60 Vbeta and 13 Jbeta primers. Measured with immunoSEQ multiplex PCR; TCRdb has only the in-frame clones, and not every one. This sample has roughly 110,000 clones, with approximately 73% found just once. The specimen sequenced was PBMCs. The receptors were sampled from a young man in good health and CMV-seronegative.

The chain employs TRBV15 and TRBJ1-2, with D uncertain. This CDR3 spans 11 amino acids. Deletions cut 5 bases from V and 7 bases from J, with 8 bases between. Germline lookup yields CDR1 LNHNV and CDR2 YYDKDF (reference sequence). The CDR3 sequence is CATSSLGGYTF. As DNA, the CDR3 is TGTGCCACCAGCTCACTCGGTGGCTACACCTTC.

The chain couples TRBV28 to TRBJ2-1, with 8 bases fitting TRBD1. V was pared by 4 bases and J by 0 bases, with 5 bases of the junction left unmatched. CDR3 length: 16 residues. CDR1 is MDHEN and CDR2 is SYDVKM in the germline V gene. In DNA form, the CDR3 reads TGTGCCAGCAGTTGGGACAGGACCAACTCCTACAATGAGCAGTTCTTC. This sequence encodes CASSWDRTNSYNEQFF.

The chain couples TRBV19 to TRBJ2-1; 8 positions agree with TRBD2. V trimming: 7 bases; J trimming: 2 bases; junction bases outside the gene matches: 4. The CDR3 contains 14 residues. Germline V gives CDR1 LNHDA, CDR2 SQIVND (reference sequence). The CDR3 nucleotides are TGTGCCAGTAACGCGGGAGGCCCCTACAATGAGCAGTTCTTC. Encoded protein: CASNAGGPYNEQFF. The entire variable domain, with the rest obtained from reference TRBV19 and TRBJ2-1, is as follows: DGGITQSPKYLFRKEGQNVTLSCEQNLNHDAMYWYRQDPGQGLRLIYYSQIVNDFQKGDIAEGYSVSREKKESFPLTVTSAQKNPTAFYLCASNAGGPYNEQFFGPGTRLTVL.

The J gene is TRBJ2-3, the V gene TRBV10-1; 7 bases are a match to TRBD1. Germline-derived CDR1 and CDR2 are WNHNN and SYGVQD (reference sequence). The trim removed 6 bases at V and 0 bases at J, leaving 3 bases unmatched. CDR3 length equals 14 residues. The DNA for the CDR3 is TGCGCCAGCAGCCAGACAGGGAGCACAGATACGCAGTATTTT. This gives the protein CASSQTGSTDTQYF.

This clone was counted a few times. The chain is built from TRBV27 and TRBJ1-1; tentative D call: TRBD1 (5 bases). The CDR3 extends over 14 amino acids. Trimming removed 5 bases from V and 4 bases from J, with 14 bases in between. The V gene's germline CDR1 is MNHEY and CDR2 SMNVEV (reference sequence). The CDR3 sequence: CASSRTPPGTEAFF. CDR3 nucleotide sequence: TGTGCCAGCAGTAGGACACCTCCGGGCACTGAAGCTTTCTTT.

The rearrangement uses TRBV27 and TRBJ2-5; D not resolved. CDR1 MNHEY and CDR2 SMNVEV come from the germline V gene (reference sequence). The V end was cut by 1 base, the J end by 3 bases, with 9 bases between. This CDR3 spans 14 amino acids. The CDR3 DNA sequence: TGTGCCAGCAGTTTATGGAGTGGCGAAGAGACCCAGTACTTC. Translation gives CASSLWSGEETQYF.

The chain combines TRBV19 with TRBJ2-4; possible D gene TRBD2, 5 bases. The CDR3 is 13 residues long. V was shortened by 1 base and J by 8 bases, with 9 bases between the two germline ends. CDR1 is LNHDA and CDR2 is SQIVND in the germline V gene (reference sequence). This CDR3 reads CASSIGLADIQYF. The DNA of the CDR3 is TGTGCCAGTAGTATAGGGCTAGCCGACATTCAGTACTTC.

The CDR3 is CASSLSGGVNEQFF. CDR3 DNA: TGTGCCAGCAGCTTAAGCGGGGGGGTCAATGAGCAGTTCTTC. This chain joins TRBV7-8 and TRBJ2-1; 10 bases agree with TRBD2. Per germline, CDR1 SGHVS and CDR2 FQNEAQ. V lost 2 bases and J lost 6; bases outside the gene matches: 1. The CDR3 consists of 14 residues.

Here the CDR3 DNA reads TGCGCCAGCAGGGAGACAGGGACTTTGGATGGCTACACCTTC. Protein product: CASRETGTLDGYTF. The V call is TRBV5-1, the J call TRBJ1-2; TRBD1 matches at 7 bases. Germline lookup yields CDR1 SGHRS and CDR2 YFSETQ. The CDR3 covers 14 residues. Trimming at V came to 5 bases and at J to 6 bases, leaving 10 bases not matched to a gene.

The chain has TRBV2 and TRBJ1-4; D is undetermined. CDR3 length: 14 residues. CDR1 is SNHLY, CDR2 FYNNEI, per germline. V shed 5 bases and J shed 0 bases, with 7 bases lying between them. CDR3 DNA: TGTGCCAGCAGTTATACTGCAACTAATGAAAAACTGTTTTTT. It yields the protein CASSYTATNEKLFF.

This chain connects TRBV2 to TRBJ1-2; D not certain. Per germline, CDR1 SNHLY and CDR2 FYNNEI. CDR3 length: 12 amino acids. Between the trimmed V and J ends, which lost 4 bases and 8 bases, there was a span of 11 bases. CDR3 DNA sequence: TGTGCCAGCAGTGTAACGACGGAGGGCTACACCTTC. Its translation: CASSVTTEGYTF.